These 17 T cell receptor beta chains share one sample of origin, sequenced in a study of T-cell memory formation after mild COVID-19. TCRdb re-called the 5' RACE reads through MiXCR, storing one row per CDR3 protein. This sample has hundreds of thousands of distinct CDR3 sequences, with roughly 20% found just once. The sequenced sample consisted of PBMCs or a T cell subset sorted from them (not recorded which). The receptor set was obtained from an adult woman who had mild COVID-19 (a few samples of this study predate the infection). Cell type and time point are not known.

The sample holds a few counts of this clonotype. The CDR3: CASSQEETPTYEQYF. Here the CDR3 DNA reads TGCGCCAGCAGCCAAGAGGAGACACCGACCTACGAGCAGTACTTC. This chain connects TRBV4-1 to TRBJ2-7; D remains unclear. CDR1 and CDR2 from the germline V gene are MGHRA and YSYEKL. CDR3 length: 15 residues. V gave up 0 bases and J gave up 2 bases, with 11 bases separating them.

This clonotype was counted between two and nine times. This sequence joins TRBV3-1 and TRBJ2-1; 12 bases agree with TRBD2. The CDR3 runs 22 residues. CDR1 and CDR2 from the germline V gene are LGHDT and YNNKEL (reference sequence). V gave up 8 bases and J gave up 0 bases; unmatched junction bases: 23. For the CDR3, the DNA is TGTGCCAGCGGTACCGGGACTAGCGGGCGGAAAACCAAGCCAAGCTCCTACAATGAGCAGTTCTTC. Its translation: CASGTGTSGRKTKPSSYNEQFF.

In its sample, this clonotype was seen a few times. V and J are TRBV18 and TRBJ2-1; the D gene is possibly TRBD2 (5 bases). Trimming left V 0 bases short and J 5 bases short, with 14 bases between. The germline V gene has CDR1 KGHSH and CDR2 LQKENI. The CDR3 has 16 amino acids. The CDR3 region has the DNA TGTGCCAGCTCACCACCGGGAGCCGGGCTCCACAATGAGCAGTTCTTC. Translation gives CASSPPGAGLHNEQFF.

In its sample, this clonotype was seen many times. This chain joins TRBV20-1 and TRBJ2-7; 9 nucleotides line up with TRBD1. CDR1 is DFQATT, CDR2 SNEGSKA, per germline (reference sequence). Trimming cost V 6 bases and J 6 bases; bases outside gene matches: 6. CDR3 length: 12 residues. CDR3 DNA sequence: TGCAGTGCAGCGGGACAGGGCTTCGAGCAGTACTTC. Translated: CSAAGQGFEQYF.

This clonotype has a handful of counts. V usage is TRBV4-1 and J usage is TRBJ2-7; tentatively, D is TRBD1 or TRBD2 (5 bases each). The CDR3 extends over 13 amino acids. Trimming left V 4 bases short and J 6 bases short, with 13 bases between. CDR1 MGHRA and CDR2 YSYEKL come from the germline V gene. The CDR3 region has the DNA TGCGCCAGCAGCCCGGGGCAGACGGGCGAGCAGTACTTC. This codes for CASSPGQTGEQYF.

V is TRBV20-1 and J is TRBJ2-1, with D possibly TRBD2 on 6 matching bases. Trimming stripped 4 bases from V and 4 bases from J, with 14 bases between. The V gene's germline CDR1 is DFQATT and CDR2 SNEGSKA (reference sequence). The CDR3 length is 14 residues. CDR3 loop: CSAIGAGRYNEQFF. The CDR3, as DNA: TGCAGTGCTATTGGAGCGGGTCGATACAATGAGCAGTTCTTC.

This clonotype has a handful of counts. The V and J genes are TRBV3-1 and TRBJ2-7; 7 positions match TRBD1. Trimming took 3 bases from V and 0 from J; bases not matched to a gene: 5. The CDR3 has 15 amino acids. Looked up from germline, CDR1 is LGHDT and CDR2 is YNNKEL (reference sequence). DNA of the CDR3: TGTGCCAGCAGCCACGGGCCAGGGGGCTCCTACGAGCAGTACTTC. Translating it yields CASSHGPGGSYEQYF.

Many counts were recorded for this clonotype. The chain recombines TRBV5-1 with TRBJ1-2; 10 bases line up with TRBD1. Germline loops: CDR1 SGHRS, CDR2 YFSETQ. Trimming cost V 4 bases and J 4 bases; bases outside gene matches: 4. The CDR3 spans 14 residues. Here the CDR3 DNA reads TGCGCCAGCAGCGAGGGACAGGGGTCCTATGGCTACACCTTC. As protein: CASSEGQGSYGYTF.

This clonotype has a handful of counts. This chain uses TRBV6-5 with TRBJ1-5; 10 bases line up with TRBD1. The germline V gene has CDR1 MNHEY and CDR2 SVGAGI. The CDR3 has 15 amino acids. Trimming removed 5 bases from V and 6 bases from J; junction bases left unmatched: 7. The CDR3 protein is CASSRDRGEGQPQHF. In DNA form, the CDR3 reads TGTGCCAGCAGTAGGGACAGGGGCGAAGGTCAGCCCCAGCATTTT.

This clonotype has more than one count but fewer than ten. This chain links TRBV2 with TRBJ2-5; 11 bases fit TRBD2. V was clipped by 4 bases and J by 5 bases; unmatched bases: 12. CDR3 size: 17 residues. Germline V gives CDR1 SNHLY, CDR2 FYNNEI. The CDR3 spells CASSGLASGGLGETQYF. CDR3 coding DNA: TGTGCCAGCAGTGGGCTGGCTAGCGGGGGGCTCGGCGAGACCCAGTACTTC. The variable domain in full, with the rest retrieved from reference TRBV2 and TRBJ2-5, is EPEVTQTPSHQVTQMGQEVILRCVPISNHLYFYWYRQILGQKVEFLVSFYNNEISEKSEIFDDQFSVERPDGSNFTLKIRSTKLEDSAMYFCASSGLASGGLGETQYFGPGTRLLVL.

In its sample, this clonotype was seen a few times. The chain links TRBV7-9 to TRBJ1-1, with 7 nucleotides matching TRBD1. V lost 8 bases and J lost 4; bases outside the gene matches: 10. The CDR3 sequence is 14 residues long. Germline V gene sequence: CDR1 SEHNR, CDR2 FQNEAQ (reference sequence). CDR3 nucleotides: TGTGCCAGCGCAGCATACGAGGGGGCCACTGAAGCTTTCTTT. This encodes CASAAYEGATEAFF.

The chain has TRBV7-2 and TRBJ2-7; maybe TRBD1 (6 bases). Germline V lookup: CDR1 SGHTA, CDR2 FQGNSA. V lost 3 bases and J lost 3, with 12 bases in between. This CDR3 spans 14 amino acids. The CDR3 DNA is TGTGCCAGCAGCTTCGACAGGAATAGCTACGAGCAGTACTTC. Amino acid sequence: CASSFDRNSYEQYF.

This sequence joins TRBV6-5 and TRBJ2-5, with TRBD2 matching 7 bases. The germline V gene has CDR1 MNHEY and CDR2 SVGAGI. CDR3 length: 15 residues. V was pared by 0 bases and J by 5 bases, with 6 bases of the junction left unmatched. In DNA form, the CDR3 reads TGTGCCAGCAGTTACTCTCTTGCCGGGGGGGAGACCCAGTACTTC. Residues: CASSYSLAGGETQYF.

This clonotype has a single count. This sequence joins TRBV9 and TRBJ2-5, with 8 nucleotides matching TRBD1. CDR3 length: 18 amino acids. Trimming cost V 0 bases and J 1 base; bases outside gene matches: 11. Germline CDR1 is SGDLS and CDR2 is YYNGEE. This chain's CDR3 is CASSVDWGSDRVQETQYF. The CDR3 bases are TGTGCCAGCAGCGTAGACTGGGGGTCGGACAGGGTCCAAGAGACCCAGTACTTC.

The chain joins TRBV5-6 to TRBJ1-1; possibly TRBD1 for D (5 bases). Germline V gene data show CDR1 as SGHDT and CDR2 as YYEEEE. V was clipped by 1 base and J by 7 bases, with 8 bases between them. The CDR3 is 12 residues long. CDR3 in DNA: TGTGCCAGCAGCTTGCAGCAGGGTGAAGCTTTCTTT. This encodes CASSLQQGEAFF. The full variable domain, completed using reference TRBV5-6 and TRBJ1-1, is DAGVTQSPTHLIKTRGQQVTLRCSPKSGHDTVSWYQQALGQGPQFIFQYYEEEERQRGNFPDRFSGHQFPNYSSELNVNALLLGDSALYLCASSLQQGEAFFGQGTRLTVV.

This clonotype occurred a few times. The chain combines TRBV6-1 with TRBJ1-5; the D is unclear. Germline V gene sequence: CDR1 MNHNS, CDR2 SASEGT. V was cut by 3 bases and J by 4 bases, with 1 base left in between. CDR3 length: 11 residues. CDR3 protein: CASSDNQPQHF. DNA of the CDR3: TGTGCCAGCAGTGATAATCAGCCCCAGCATTTT.

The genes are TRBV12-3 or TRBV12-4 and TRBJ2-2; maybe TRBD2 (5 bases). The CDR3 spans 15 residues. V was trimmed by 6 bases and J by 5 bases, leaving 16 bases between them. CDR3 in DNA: TGTGCCAGCAGCCCCCCTGTAGCGTTAACCGGGGAGCTGTTTTTT. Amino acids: CASSPPVALTGELFF.